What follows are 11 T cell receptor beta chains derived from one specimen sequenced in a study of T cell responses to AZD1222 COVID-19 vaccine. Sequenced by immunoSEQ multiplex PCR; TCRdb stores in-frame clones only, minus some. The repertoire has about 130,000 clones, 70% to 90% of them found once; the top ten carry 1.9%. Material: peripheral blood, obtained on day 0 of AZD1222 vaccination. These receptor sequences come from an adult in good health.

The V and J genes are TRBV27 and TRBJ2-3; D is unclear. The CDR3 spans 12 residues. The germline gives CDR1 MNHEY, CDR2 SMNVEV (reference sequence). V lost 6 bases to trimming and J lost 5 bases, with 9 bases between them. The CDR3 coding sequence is TGTGCCAGCAGCCGATTAGGAGATACGCAGTATTTT. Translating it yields CASSRLGDTQYF.

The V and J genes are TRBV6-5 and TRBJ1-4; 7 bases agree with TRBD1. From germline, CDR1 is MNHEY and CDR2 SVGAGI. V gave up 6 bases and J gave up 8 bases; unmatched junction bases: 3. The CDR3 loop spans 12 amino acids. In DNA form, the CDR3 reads TGTGCCAGCAGGGGACAGCGAGAAAAACTGTTTTTT. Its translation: CASRGQREKLFF.

CDR3 residues: CASSTKFDLGDCGYTF. The CDR3 DNA reads TGTGCCAGCAGCACCAAATTCGACTTAGGGGATTGTGGCTACACCTTC. This rearrangement joins TRBV12-1 to TRBJ1-2; the D call in the table, TRBD1, was not verified against the DNA. TRBV12-1 has pseudogene status. The CDR3 consists of 16 residues.

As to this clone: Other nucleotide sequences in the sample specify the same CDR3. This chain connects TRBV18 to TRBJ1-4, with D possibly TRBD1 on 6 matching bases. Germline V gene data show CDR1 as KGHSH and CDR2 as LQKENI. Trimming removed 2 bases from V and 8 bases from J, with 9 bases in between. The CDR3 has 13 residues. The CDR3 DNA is TGTGCCAGCTCACCAGGGGGCAACGAAAAACTGTTTTTT. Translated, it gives CASSPGGNEKLFF.

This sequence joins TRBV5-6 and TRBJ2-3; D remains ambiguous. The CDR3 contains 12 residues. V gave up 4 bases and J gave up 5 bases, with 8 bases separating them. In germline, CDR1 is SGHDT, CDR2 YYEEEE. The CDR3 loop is CASSRTRDTQYF. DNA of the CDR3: TGTGCCAGCAGCCGAACTCGAGATACGCAGTATTTT.

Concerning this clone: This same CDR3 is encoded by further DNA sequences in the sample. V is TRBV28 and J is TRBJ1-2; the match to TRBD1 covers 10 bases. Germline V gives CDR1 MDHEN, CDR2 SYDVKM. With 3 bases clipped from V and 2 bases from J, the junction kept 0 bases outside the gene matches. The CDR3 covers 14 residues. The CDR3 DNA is TGTGCCAGCAGTTTGGGACAGGGGAACTATGGCTACACCTTC. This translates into CASSLGQGNYGYTF.

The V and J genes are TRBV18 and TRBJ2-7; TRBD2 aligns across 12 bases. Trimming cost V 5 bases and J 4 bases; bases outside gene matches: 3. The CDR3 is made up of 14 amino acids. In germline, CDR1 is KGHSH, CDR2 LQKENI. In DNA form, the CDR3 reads TGTGCCAGCTCAGGACTAGCGGGAATTTACGAGCAGTACTTC. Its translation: CASSGLAGIYEQYF.

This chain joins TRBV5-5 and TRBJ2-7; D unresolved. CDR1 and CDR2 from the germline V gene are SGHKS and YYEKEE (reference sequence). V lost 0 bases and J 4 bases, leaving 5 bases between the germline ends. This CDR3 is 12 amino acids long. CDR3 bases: TGTGCCAGCAGCTTGGATGAGTACGAGCAGTACTTC. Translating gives CASSLDEYEQYF.

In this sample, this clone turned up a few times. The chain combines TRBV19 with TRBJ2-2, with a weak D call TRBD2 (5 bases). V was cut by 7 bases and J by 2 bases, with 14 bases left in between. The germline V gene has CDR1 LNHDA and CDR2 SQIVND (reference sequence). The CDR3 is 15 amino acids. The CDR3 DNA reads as TGTGCCAGTACTGCCGCTCGGGGAAACACCGGGGAGCTGTTTTTT. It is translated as CASTAARGNTGELFF.

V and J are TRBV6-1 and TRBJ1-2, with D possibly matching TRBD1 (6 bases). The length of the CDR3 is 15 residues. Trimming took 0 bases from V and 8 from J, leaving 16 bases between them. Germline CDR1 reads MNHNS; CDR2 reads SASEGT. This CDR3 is CASSEASNRVRGYTF. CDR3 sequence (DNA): TGTGCCAGCAGTGAAGCCTCCAACAGGGTCAGGGGCTACACCTTC.

The CDR3 coding sequence is TGTGCCAGCTACGGGGTAGGCTACACCTTC. It encodes CASYGVGYTF. The V and J genes are TRBV2 and TRBJ1-2; D not resolved. The germline gives CDR1 SNHLY, CDR2 FYNNEI. The CDR3 loop spans 10 amino acids. The V end lost 8 bases, the J end lost 8 bases, and 9 bases lay between the germline ends.